The sequence of this TCR beta chain was determined in a study of T-cell memory formation after mild COVID-19. TCRdb re-called the 5' RACE reads through MiXCR, storing one row per CDR3 protein. The data show 200,000 to 250,000 distinct CDR3 sequences, 15% seen once. This clonotype was recorded many times. The antigen is undetermined. Findings and limits, study-wide: Most CD4+ clones that shrank were in CM and EM, while CD8+ ones turned up in EMRA.

The sequenced sample was PBMCs or a T cell subset sorted from them (not recorded which). This receptor was taken from an adult woman who had mild COVID-19 (a few samples of this study predate the infection). Cell type and time point are not known.

The CDR3 spells CASSTKGSGGGDEQFF. CDR3 in DNA: TGTGCCAGCAGCACAAAGGGGTCGGGGGGCGGTGATGAGCAGTTCTTC. V and J are TRBV12-3 or TRBV12-4 and TRBJ2-1, with TRBD2 as a possible D gene (7 bases). This CDR3 is 16 amino acids long. Trimming pared 6 bases from V and 8 bases from J, leaving 23 bases between.